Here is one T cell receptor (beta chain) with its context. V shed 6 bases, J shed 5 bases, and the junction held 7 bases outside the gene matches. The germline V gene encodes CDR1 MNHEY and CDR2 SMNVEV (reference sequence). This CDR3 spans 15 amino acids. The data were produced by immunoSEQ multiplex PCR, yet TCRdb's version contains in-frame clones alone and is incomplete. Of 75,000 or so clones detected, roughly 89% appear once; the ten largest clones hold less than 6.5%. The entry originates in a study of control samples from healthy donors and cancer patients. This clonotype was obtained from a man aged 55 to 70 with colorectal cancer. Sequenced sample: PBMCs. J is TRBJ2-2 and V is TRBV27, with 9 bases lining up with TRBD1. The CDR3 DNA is TGTGCCAGCAGCTACGGACAGGGGAGTACCGGGGAGCTGTTTTTT. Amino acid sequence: CASSYGQGSTGELFF.